These T cell receptor beta chains were read from a single sample in a study of T-cell memory formation after mild COVID-19. TCRdb used MiXCR to reprocess the 5' RACE reads, holding one entry per CDR3 protein. The sample yields about 340,000 distinct CDR3 sequences, around 13% seen once. Input material: PBMCs or a T cell subset sorted from them (not recorded which). The receptors here all came from a man aged 18 to 30 who had mild COVID-19 (a few samples of this study predate the infection). Cell type and time point are not known. CDR3s include the opening cysteine and the closing phenylalanine or tryptophan. A D gene is named only where the DNA matches it firmly. Size is omitted from some rows. Given values are once, few, many or a class for expanded clones.

CDR3,DNA,J,D,V,size
CASSSLVANEQFF,TGTGCCAGCAGCTCTCTCGTCGCGAATGAGCAGTTCTTC,TRBJ2-1,NA,TRBV7-2,NA
CASTLTGGVDTQYF,TGTGCCAGCACCTTGACAGGGGGCGTCGATACGCAGTATTTT,TRBJ2-3,TRBD1,TRBV28,NA
CASSPRNDGDEQFF,TGCGCCAGCAGCCCCCGGAATGATGGGGATGAGCAGTTCTTC,TRBJ2-1,NA,TRBV5-1,NA
CASSPGSSETQYF,TGCGCCAGCAGCCCAGGGTCTTCCGAGACCCAGTACTTC,TRBJ2-5,NA,TRBV4-1,NA
CASSPGQGYTGELFF,TGTGCCAGCAGCCCCGGACAGGGCTACACCGGGGAGCTGTTTTTT,TRBJ2-2,TRBD1,TRBV6-5,NA
CAWSRKGTNTEAFF,TGTGCCTGGAGTAGAAAGGGCACGAACACTGAAGCTTTCTTT,TRBJ1-1,NA,TRBV30,few
CASSLSFGGFSYNEQFF,TGTGCCAGCAGCTTAAGCTTCGGGGGGTTCTCCTACAATGAGCAGTTCTTC,TRBJ2-1,TRBD2,TRBV7-2,many
CASSSLAKNIQYF,TGTGCCAGCAGTTCGCTAGCCAAAAACATTCAGTACTTC,TRBJ2-4,NA,TRBV5-6,NA
CASSFLGLNTGELFF,TGTGCCAGCAGTTTCTTAGGGCTGAACACCGGGGAGCTGTTTTTT,TRBJ2-2,NA,TRBV27,NA
CASSKEHSNEQFF,TGTGCCAGCAGCAAAGAGCACAGCAATGAGCAGTTCTTC,TRBJ2-1,NA,TRBV7-2,few
CASSYSISRASGYTF,TGTGCCAGCAGTTACTCGATTAGCAGGGCCTCTGGCTACACCTTC,TRBJ1-2,NA,TRBV6-5,few
CASSVTGNSPLHF,TGTGCCAGCAGTGTGACAGGGAATTCACCCCTCCACTTT,TRBJ1-6,TRBD1,TRBV12-3/TRBV12-4,few
CASSLSVSGWAGELFF,TGTGCCAGCAGTTTGTCGGTTAGCGGGTGGGCCGGGGAGCTGTTTTTT,TRBJ2-2,TRBD2,TRBV12-3/TRBV12-4,NA
CASSPLSGGNEQFF,TGTGCCAGCTCACCACTGTCCGGGGGGAATGAGCAGTTCTTC,TRBJ2-1,TRBD2,TRBV18,NA
CASSSADSNTEAFF,TGTGCCAGCAGTTCAGCAGATTCGAACACTGAAGCTTTCTTT,TRBJ1-1,NA,TRBV12-3/TRBV12-4,many
CASSHGGGARDTQYF,TGCGCCAGCAGCCACGGCGGGGGGGCGAGGGATACGCAGTATTTT,TRBJ2-3,TRBD2,TRBV4-1,NA
CASSPGGVRNQPQHF,TGCGCCAGCAGCCCCGGCGGGGTAAGGAATCAGCCCCAGCATTTT,TRBJ1-5,NA,TRBV4-1,few
CASSPTGAPMKTQYF,TGTGCCAGCAGCCCTACTGGCGCACCCATGAAGACCCAGTACTTC,TRBJ2-5,NA,TRBV7-2,NA
CASSSRLAGGQETQYF,TGCGCCAGCAGCTCCCGACTAGCGGGGGGTCAAGAGACCCAGTACTTC,TRBJ2-5,TRBD2,TRBV4-1,many
CATRGTLGQPQHF,TGTGCCACCCGAGGGACCCTGGGACAGCCCCAGCATTTT,TRBJ1-5,NA,TRBV28,NA
CASSYRTGGTDTQYF,TGTGCCAGCAGTTACAGGACCGGAGGCACAGATACGCAGTATTTT,TRBJ2-3,NA,TRBV6-2/TRBV6-3,few
CASSHRGTGTTYEQYF,TGTGCCAGCAGCCACAGAGGGACCGGGACTACCTACGAGCAGTACTTC,TRBJ2-7,TRBD2,TRBV4-2,few
CASSLGPDSPLHF,TGTGCCAGCAGCTTGGGTCCCGATTCACCCCTCCACTTT,TRBJ1-6,NA,TRBV5-5,many
CASSLVQGEDEQFF,TGCGCCAGCAGCTTGGTTCAGGGAGAGGATGAGCAGTTCTTC,TRBJ2-1,NA,TRBV5-1,NA
CATSSRGQDQPQHF,TGTGCCACCAGCAGCCGGGGGCAGGATCAGCCCCAGCATTTT,TRBJ1-5,NA,TRBV15,NA
CASSPAVAGVTDTQYF,TGTGCCAGCAGCCCCGCGGTAGCAGGAGTCACAGATACGCAGTATTTT,TRBJ2-3,NA,TRBV7-2,NA
CAWSLWDTQYF,TGTGCCTGGAGCCTATGGGATACGCAGTATTTT,TRBJ2-3,NA,TRBV30,few
CASSQTWGPRTYEQYF,TGTGCCAGCAGCCAAACATGGGGACCGAGGACCTACGAGCAGTACTTC,TRBJ2-7,NA,TRBV14,few
CASSSSGGKETQYF,TGTGCCAGCAGCTCTAGCGGGGGCAAAGAGACCCAGTACTTC,TRBJ2-5,TRBD2,TRBV7-8,few
CAWMPGEADTQYF,TGTGCCTGGATGCCGGGGGAGGCGGATACGCAGTATTTT,TRBJ2-3,NA,TRBV30,few
CASSLGGVFGYGYTF,TGTGCCAGCAGCTTAGGAGGGGTCTTTGGCTATGGCTACACCTTC,TRBJ1-2,NA,TRBV7-8,few
CASSVGWEQFF,TGTGCCAGTAGCGTTGGATGGGAGCAGTTCTTC,TRBJ2-1,NA,TRBV18,NA